This record covers a single T cell receptor (beta chain). Data came from immunoSEQ multiplex PCR; TCRdb stores just in-frame clones and leaves some out. The data contain about 73,000 clones, more than 80% of them singletons. This record comes from a study of OX40 agonist ivuxolimab in advanced cancers. The J segment lost 6 bases and the V segment lost 0 bases, leaving 4 bases of the junction unmatched. The CDR3 is 14 amino acids. Germline V gene sequence: CDR1 LGHNA, CDR2 YNFKEQ. Sequenced here: CD4+ or CD8+ T cells sorted from blood, sampled in a trial of the OX40 agonist ivuxolimab. This chain uses TRBV4-2 with TRBJ1-2; TRBD1 agrees at 7 bases. This TCR was sampled from an adult with an advanced solid tumor such as melanoma, head and neck, liver or kidney cancer. CDR3 sequence (DNA): TGTGCCAGCAGCCAAGATAGAGGGGGCAATGGCTACACCTTC. Its protein is CASSQDRGGNGYTF.